This T cell receptor beta chain emerged from a study of cytomegalovirus exposure and HLA in healthy donors (dated by TCRdb to about 2017). About the full investigation: According to an earlier analysis of a few hundred of the donors, 150 million to 200 million T cells yielded roughly 110 million unique TCR beta sequences and approximately 300 Gb of sequence data. An early release covering roughly 600 HLA-typed donors comprised 300 to 350 gigabases of sequencing data and roughly 86 million unique TCR sequences. The genetic ancestry cluster associated with self-reported Caucasian donors included 80% to 90% of the 398 genotyped donors. The study aimed to test whether signatures of past pathogen exposure could be identified by cataloging public T cell receptors. The T cell repertoires of some 670 subjects were profiled by immunosequencing and related to cytomegalovirus serostatus. In addition to the first cohort of hundreds of subjects, a separate validation cohort of 120 different subjects was used. To predict cytomegalovirus infection status, the study brought together high-throughput TCR immunosequencing, statistical association of individual TCRs with disease status, and machine learning. A later analysis re-analyzed previously published TCR beta repertoires from 600 to 850 donors and added high-resolution HLA genotyping to study TCR occurrence patterns. Rather than using new phenotypic data, the later analysis identified candidate immune exposures from TCR beta sequences and from how often those sequences occurred across donors. To decide whether each TCR beta V gene segment behaved as functional or pseudogenic, an earlier analysis of fewer than 750 of the donors relied on high-throughput TCR beta sequencing. Donor age, sex, ethnicity and CMV serostatus were compiled alongside the repertoire data. Genome-wide SNP genotypes for about 55% of the roughly 670 donors were used in a later genetic analysis, which treated that subset as a discovery cohort. All discovery cohort repertoires had been generated using a single sequencing platform. Class I and class II HLA loci were covered by the typing at four-digit resolution. The number of typed donors differed by locus: roughly 629-640 for A, B, C, DRB1 and DQB1; approximately 530 for DQA1; fewer than 610 for DPA1; and about 470 for DPB1. Because of strong linkage in the cohort, five DR-DQ haplotypes were treated as single units for association and clustering. Among around 400 genotyped donors of the cohort, an average of around 220,000 unique TCR beta nucleotide sequences was sequenced per donor, of which about 20% were non-productive. General conclusions and limits of the study: Some IMGT-functional V segments, including TRBV6-2 and TRBV6-3, could not be told apart with the 87-base-pair reads, so those segments were excluded. In a later genetic analysis, a missense DCLRE1C variant was associated with V-gene and J-gene trimming of TCR beta chains, and the association was replicated in an independent cohort. According to a later genetic analysis, donors in an Asian-associated ancestry cluster had fewer N-insertions in productive TCRs than the approximately 670-donor mean. A later analysis associated about 17,000 TCR beta sequences with specific HLA alleles at a false discovery rate of 0.05. The study gave a list of some 150 TCR beta chains associated with cytomegalovirus. Because counts were too low, seventeen rarely observed V segments, including chromosome 9 orphons, were left out of the earlier analysis of 500 to 750 of the donors. Assigning TCR associations to individual alleles was difficult when HLA alleles, especially DR and DQ, strongly co-occurred. CMV serostatus was the only immune exposure information available for the cohort. It was suggested by the authors that the approach could potentially be generalized to other disease states and immunological phenotypes. A further reported finding was that TCR beta sequences accurately predicted the HLA-A and HLA-B alleles for most subjects in the first cohort. Several of the top co-occurrence clusters appeared to be linked to parvovirus B19, influenza, CMV and Epstein-Barr virus, according to a later analysis. A few of the identified cytomegalovirus-associated TCR beta chains were confirmed in vitro to be specific for cytomegalovirus antigens. The classifier was reported to diagnose cytomegalovirus status with high specificity and sensitivity in both the original and validation cohorts. This cohort had only TCR beta chains sequenced, and the lack of alpha or paired-chain data limited which features could be detected. A later analysis found that most CMV-associated TCR beta chains appeared HLA-restricted, with HLA associations seemingly driven largely by CMV exposure. Across donors, most TCR sequences were observed very rarely, whereas some public TCRs were present in many individuals. Compared with equally common non-associated chains, HLA-associated TCR beta chains in a later analysis were more clonally expanded and had lower generation probabilities. Correlated functional status among segregating V segments might reflect linkage disequilibrium, but an unknown experimental factor could not be ruled out. According to a later analysis, TCR association rates differed among HLA loci, with DRB1 alleles showing the most associated TCRs and HLA-C alleles showing the fewest. HLA typing was unavailable for some donors at each locus, so association tests used only the typed subset. The presence/absence analyses assumed that sequencing depth was roughly uniform across donors, and that assumption may not be true. A cluster of highly shared sequence variants was judged likely to be a technical artifact of the sequencing pipeline. In an earlier analysis of around 600 of the donors, most TCR beta V segments were observed in productive rearrangements about 87% or about 30% of the time, broadly matching IMGT annotations.

Libraries were built with the immunoSEQ multiplex PCR assay. The multiplex PCR relied on a mix of 60 forward primers for TCR Vbeta segments and 13 reverse primers for TCR Jbeta segments. Amplification of the CDR3 region of rearranged TCR beta genes was performed with a multiplex PCR assay on genomic DNA. Amplified TCR beta libraries were sequenced as 87-base-pair reads on the Illumina HiSeq System. The original methods were these. A later analysis counted some 74 million unique TCR beta chains across the 500 to 850 repertoires, and approximately 11 million of these chains were shared by at least two donors. To remove PCR and sequencing errors, raw reads were error-corrected and collapsed into unique sequences using a nearest-neighbor algorithm that merged closely related sequences. CDR3 sequences were aligned to IMGT reference sequences to assign V, D and J gene segments. Each retained sequence needed at least a six-nucleotide match to both a V gene segment and a J gene segment. A rearrangement was called productive if the CDR3 had no stop codons and remained in frame with V and J, and every other rearrangement was called non-productive. CDR3 was defined according to IMGT convention as the region running from the second conserved V-encoded cysteine to the conserved J-encoded phenylalanine. The earlier analysis of 500 to 650 of the donors excluded any sequence lacking an unambiguous match to a single V gene segment. An earlier analysis of roughly 590 of the donors called V segments functional above 56.7% productive rearrangements and segregating when the between-donor standard deviation exceeded 5%. A statistical classification framework was developed to diagnose cytomegalovirus status using the catalog of TCR beta chain sequences. In a later analysis, V and J genes were assigned by comparing TCR nucleotide sequences against IMGT/GENE-DB human TR gene sequences. In a later analysis, CDR3 sequences and most-parsimonious VDJ recombination scenarios were assigned using the TCRdist pipeline. In a later analysis, each TCR beta chain was defined by its CDR3 amino acid sequence together with its V-gene family, and reads without a unique V-gene family were excluded. A later analysis removed 500 to 650 highly shared, low-generation-probability nucleotide sequences to deal with suspected cross-contamination and a sequencing artifact. A later analysis calculated a clonal expansion index for each public chain from normalized within-repertoire ranks of inferred template counts. A later analysis computed generation probabilities with a VDJ recombination model fitted to out-of-frame rearrangements, and checked the results against IGoR. In a later analysis, hypergeometric tests were used to score TCR-TCR, TCR-HLA and TCR-CMV co-occurrence, with a repertoire-size bias correction applied to TCR pairs. A later analysis estimated false discovery rates by permuting HLA or CMV assignments 20 times. In a later analysis, co-occurring TCRs were grouped using DBSCAN, and TCRdist sequence similarity was added for clustering within HLA-allele-positive subsets. Repertoires with fewer than 30,000 or more than 120,000 public chains were left out of co-occurrence clustering, as were five repertoires with anomalous nucleotide sharing. The source is immuneACCESS, and TCRdb retained only in-frame sequences with V and J called. Part of the clones is not carried over; for the studies checked, unresolved V genes explain less than half of this, and the remainder is unexplained. For V, J and clone size, that table is used; D and trimming come from the DNA. Across this sample there are about 200,000 clones, with around 80% seen only once. The biggest ten clones account for approximately 1.5% of the sample.

Counted from cysteine to phenylalanine, this CDR3 has 19 amino acids. The sequence is cut down to CDR3 DNA, 57 bases in frame from base 1. Here V drops 3 bases and J drops 1 base, and the junction holds 18 bases not matched to any gene. The germline V gene specifies SGHDN as CDR1 and FVKESK as CDR2. This clone was seen a handful of times. The antigen this receptor binds is unknown. One base away there is no much larger clone; base qualities are not given. The cohort comprised 670 or so healthy bone marrow donors. All cohort members were sampled while nominally healthy, although unrecorded immune exposures were likely present. The donor tested CMV seronegative and was one of the 352 seronegative cohort members. A peripheral blood sample was provided by each donor, and peripheral blood mononuclear cells were used for TCR beta sequencing. Genomic DNA extraction from the blood cell samples was performed with the Qiagen DNeasy Blood Extraction Kit.

The chain was built from TRBV14 and TRBJ2-7; 7 junctional bases match TRBD1. The sequencing input was PBMCs. This receptor was obtained from a man aged 45-65 years in good health and CMV-seronegative. The sequence in DNA is TGTGCCAGCAGCCAGGCTCAACAGGGGTACAGGGCCATATCCTACGAGCAGTACTTC. It specifies CASSQAQQGYRAISYEQYF.